The clone carrying this TCR beta chain has at least ten counts. TCRB transcripts that were expressed got sequenced, as all of the isolated RNA had been reverse transcribed. The data were produced by immunoSEQ multiplex PCR, yet TCRdb's version contains in-frame clones alone and is incomplete. The table records a few hundred thousand clones, roughly 30% of them present only once. The data belong to a study of beta chain features in type 1 diabetes. This CDR3 is 14 amino acids long. Germline loops: CDR1 SGHDN, CDR2 FVKESK. Trimming took 0 bases from V and 3 from J, leaving 6 bases between them. Sorting with CD45RO/CCR7/CD25/CD127/CD95/CD27 yielded naive, central memory, regulatory and stem-like memory CD4+ cells.

Sequences were obtained from central memory CD4+ T cells from blood. The source of this sequence is a man aged 25-45 years in good health. The genes are TRBV14 and TRBJ2-1; no firm D call. CDR3 in amino acids: CASSQELGYNEQFF. DNA for the CDR3: TGTGCCAGCAGCCAAGAACTGGGCTACAATGAGCAGTTCTTC.